In its sample, the clone carrying this TCR beta chain was seen once. Its specificity is not known. The data stem from a study of cytomegalovirus exposure and HLA in healthy donors. Study context: Some 85 million unique TCRs, all from HLA-typed donors, were included in an early release of the data. Study observations and caveats: Common viral pathogens seemed to be connected with several of the most significant clusters, according to a later analysis. Further analysis, carried out later, found HLA-associated TCR beta chains more clonally expanded than equally common other chains.

Amplification used 60 Vbeta primers and 13 Jbeta primers. Original processing notes: A later analysis counted around 74 million unique TCR beta chains, around 10 million shared. Only in-frame clones appear in the TCRdb table, and some are missing; sequencing was by immunoSEQ multiplex PCR. The V and J calls and the clone size are those of that table, but D and trimming were determined from the DNA. The sample lists under 250,000 clones, approximately 79% occurring once. The CDR3 extends over 13 amino acids. Germline-derived CDR1 and CDR2 are PRHDT and FYEKMQ (reference sequence). V lost 6 bases, J lost 12 bases, and 17 bases lay in between.

The receptor comes from a man aged 50-60 years in good health and CMV-seronegative. The chain links TRBV13 to TRBJ1-4; tentative D call: TRBD1 (6 bases). The sample was PBMCs. As DNA, the CDR3 is TGTGCCAGCAGACCCAGGGGAGCGGCGGAACTGTTTTTT. Its protein is CASRPRGAAELFF.